This TCR beta chain was documented in a study of blood T cell repertoires in COVID-19. The germline CDR1 and CDR2 sequences are SEHNR and FQNEAQ (reference sequence). The junction had 9 bases not matched to a gene; V was cut back by 5 bases and J by 9 bases. The CDR3 is 13 amino acids. TCRdb's copy holds only in-frame clones and misses some; the assay was immunoSEQ multiplex PCR. This table holds 100,000 to 150,000 clones, nearly 90% found once. The sequenced sample was peripheral blood. The receptor comes from a woman in her fifties or sixties with COVID-19, enrolled during active disease. This chain connects TRBV7-9 to TRBJ2-7; 8 bases line up with TRBD1. The CDR3 reads CASSPDGTGGQYF. CDR3 nucleotide sequence: TGTGCCAGCAGCCCAGACGGAACAGGGGGGCAGTACTTC.